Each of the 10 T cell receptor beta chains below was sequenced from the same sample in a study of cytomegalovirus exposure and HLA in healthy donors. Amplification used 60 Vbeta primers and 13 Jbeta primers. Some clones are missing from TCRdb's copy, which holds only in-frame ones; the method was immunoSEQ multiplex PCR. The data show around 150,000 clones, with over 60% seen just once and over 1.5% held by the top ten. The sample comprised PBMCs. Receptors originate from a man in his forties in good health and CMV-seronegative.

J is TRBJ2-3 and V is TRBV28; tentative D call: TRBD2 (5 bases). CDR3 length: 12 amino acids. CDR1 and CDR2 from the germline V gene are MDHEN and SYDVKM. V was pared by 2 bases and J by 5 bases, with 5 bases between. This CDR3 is CASSLRGDTQYF. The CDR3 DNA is TGTGCCAGCAGTTTACGGGGAGATACGCAGTATTTT.

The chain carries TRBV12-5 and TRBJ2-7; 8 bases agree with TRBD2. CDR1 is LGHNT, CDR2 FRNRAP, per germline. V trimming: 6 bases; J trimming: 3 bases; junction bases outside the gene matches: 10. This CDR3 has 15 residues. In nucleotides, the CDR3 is TGTGCTAGTGGATTCCCGCCGGGGGGGGGCTACGAGCAGTACTTC. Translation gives CASGFPPGGGYEQYF.

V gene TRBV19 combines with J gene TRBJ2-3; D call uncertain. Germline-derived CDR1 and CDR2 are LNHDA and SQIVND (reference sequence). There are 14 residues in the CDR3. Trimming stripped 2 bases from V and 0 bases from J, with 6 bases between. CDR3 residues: CASSILVSTDTQYF. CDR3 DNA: TGTGCCAGTAGTATACTAGTCAGCACAGATACGCAGTATTTT.

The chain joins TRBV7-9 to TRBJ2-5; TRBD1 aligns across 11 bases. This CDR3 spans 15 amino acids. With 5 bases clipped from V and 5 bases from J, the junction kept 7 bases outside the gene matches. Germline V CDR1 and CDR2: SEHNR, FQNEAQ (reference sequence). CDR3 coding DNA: TGTGCCAGCAGCCCCAGGACAGGGGGCGCGGAGACCCAGTACTTC. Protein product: CASSPRTGGAETQYF. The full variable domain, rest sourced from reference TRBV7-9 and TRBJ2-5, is DTGVSQNPRHKITKRGQNVTFRCDPISEHNRLYWYRQTLGQGPEFLTYFQNEAQLEKSRLLSDRFSAERPKGSFSTLEIQRTEQGDSAMYLCASSPRTGGAETQYFGPGTRLLVL.

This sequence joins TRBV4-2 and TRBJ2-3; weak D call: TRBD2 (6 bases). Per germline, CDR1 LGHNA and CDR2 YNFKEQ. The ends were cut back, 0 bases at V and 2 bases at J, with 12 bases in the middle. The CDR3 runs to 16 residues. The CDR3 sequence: CASSQDASEYTDTQYF. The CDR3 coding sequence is TGTGCCAGCAGCCAAGATGCTAGCGAGTACACAGATACGCAGTATTTT.

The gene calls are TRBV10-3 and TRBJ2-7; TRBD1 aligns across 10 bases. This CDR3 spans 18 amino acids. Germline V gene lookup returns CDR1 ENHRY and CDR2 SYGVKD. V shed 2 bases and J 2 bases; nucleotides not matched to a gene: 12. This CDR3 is CAISENFSGTGATYEQYF. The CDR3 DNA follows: TGTGCCATCAGTGAGAATTTTTCCGGGACAGGGGCTACCTACGAGCAGTACTTC.

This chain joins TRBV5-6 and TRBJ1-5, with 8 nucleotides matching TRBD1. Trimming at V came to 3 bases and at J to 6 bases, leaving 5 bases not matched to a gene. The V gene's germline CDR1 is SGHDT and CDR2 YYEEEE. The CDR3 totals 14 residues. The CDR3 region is CASSWGTGSQPQHF. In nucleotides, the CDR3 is TGTGCCAGCAGCTGGGGGACAGGTAGTCAGCCCCAGCATTTT.

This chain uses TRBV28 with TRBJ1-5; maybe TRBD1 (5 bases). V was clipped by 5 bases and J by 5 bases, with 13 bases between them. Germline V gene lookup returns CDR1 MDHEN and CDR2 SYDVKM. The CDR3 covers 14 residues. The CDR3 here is CASSPRQTDQPQHF. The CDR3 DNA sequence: TGTGCCAGCAGTCCCCGACAGACAGATCAGCCCCAGCATTTT.

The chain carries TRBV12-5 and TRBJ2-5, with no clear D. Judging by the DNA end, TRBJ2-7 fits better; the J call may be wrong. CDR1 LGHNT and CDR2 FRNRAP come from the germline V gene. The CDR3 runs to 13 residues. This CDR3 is CASGLVTPYEQYF. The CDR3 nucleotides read TGTGCTAGTGGTTTGGTGACTCCTTACGAGCAGTACTTC.

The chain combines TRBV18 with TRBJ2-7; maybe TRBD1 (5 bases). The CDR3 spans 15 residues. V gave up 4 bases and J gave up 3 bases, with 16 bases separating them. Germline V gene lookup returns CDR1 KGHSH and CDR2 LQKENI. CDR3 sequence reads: CASSLSIDRLYEQYF. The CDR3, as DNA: TGTGCCAGCTCACTTTCCATCGACAGACTCTACGAGCAGTACTTC.